The clone carrying this T cell receptor beta chain has at least ten counts. Its specificity is not known. CDR3 size: 16 residues. Trimming pared 5 bases from V and 7 bases from J, leaving 22 bases between. CDR1 and CDR2 (germline): KGHDR, SFDVKD. Study-wide points: Tumor Tregs overlapped most with tumor, then blood, naive CD4+ cells.

Constant-region reverse primers amplified full-length variable regions, followed by semi-nested Nested Universal Primer A PCR. TCRdb called the 5' RACE reads again in MiXCR, with one record for every CDR3 protein. This table has approximately 50,000 distinct CDR3 sequences, less than 25% appearing once. Tregs were sorted as CD4+CD25+CD127-/low cells. The V and J genes are TRBV24-1 and TRBJ1-1; no clear D. Sample: tumor-infiltrating Tregs sorted from the breast tumor. This TCR was sampled from a female donor with breast cancer. In DNA form, the CDR3 reads TGTGCCACCAGTGCCCCACATCACAAAGGGTTTATTGAAGCTTTCTTT. Its translation is CATSAPHHKGFIEAFF.